A selection of T cell receptor beta chains follows, all from one sample in a study of T cell changes during pregnancy in multiple sclerosis. The data were produced by immunoSEQ multiplex PCR, yet TCRdb's version contains in-frame clones alone and is incomplete. The sample carries tens of thousands of clones, around 90% recorded once. Sequenced here: CD8+ T cells from peripheral blood mononuclear cells, sampled in the third trimester of pregnancy. The receptors shown here come from a female donor with multiple sclerosis, enrolled in a pregnancy study. CDR3s leave out the opening cysteine and the closing phenylalanine or tryptophan.

J gene: TRBJ2-3
V gene: TRBV10-3
CDR3 protein: AISVAGAADTQY

J gene: TRBJ1-1
V gene: TRBV7-6
CDR3 protein: ASSSIQGKNTEAF

J gene: TRBJ1-1
V gene: TRBV25-1
CDR3 protein: ASSATGPPTEAF

J gene: TRBJ2-3
V gene: TRBV11-2
CDR3 protein: ASSLFRERGTDTQY

J gene: TRBJ1-2
V gene: TRBV5-4
CDR3 protein: ASSTPGQGSYGYT

J gene: TRBJ2-1
V gene: TRBV4-3
CDR3 protein: ASSQGLAGANEQF

J gene: TRBJ1-2
V gene: TRBV19
CDR3 protein: ASSAGQGAYYGYT

J gene: TRBJ2-7
V gene: TRBV28
CDR3 protein: ASRRDAYEQY

J gene: TRBJ2-5
V gene: TRBV15
CDR3 protein: ATSLPSGRGETQY

J gene: TRBJ1-5
V gene: TRBV27
CDR3 protein: ASSLGANQPQH